This TCR beta chain derives from a study of CD8+ T cells in alopecia areata. The wider study: Oral tofacitinib (5 to 10 mg twice daily) was administered to treated patients. Tofacitinib ran 6 to 18 months, followed by 6 months off drug.

Regarding the study as a whole: Compared with normal scalp, lesional scalp had higher clonality and more expanded CD8+ clones. It was less clear whether patients shared TCRs than it was in mice, possibly because of HLA.

Lesional scalp punch biopsies and peripheral blood came from alopecia areata patients. CDR1 is SGHDN and CDR2 is FVKESK in the germline V gene. Trimming cost V 1 base and J 9 bases, with 16 bases left between them. The CDR3 length is 15 residues. RNA was extracted and reverse transcribed into cDNA as the sequencing template. The repertoire was sequenced with immunoSEQ multiplex PCR; TCRdb's copy has only in-frame clones and lacks some. The sample consists of 7,500 to 10,000 clones, 65% to 80% of them appearing once. Regarding this clone: Its antigen is currently unknown.

Sequencing used skin. This sequence was found in a human donor with alopecia areata. This sequence joins TRBV14 and TRBJ2-1, with D possibly being TRBD2 (5 bases). The CDR3 DNA sequence: TGTGCCAGCAGCCAAGGCCTAGGAACCGAGGGTGAGCAGTTCTTC. Amino acid sequence: CASSQGLGTEGEQFF.